Listed below are T cell receptor beta chains from one sample, sequenced in a study of T-cell memory formation after mild COVID-19. A single record per CDR3 protein comes from TCRdb applying MiXCR to the 5' RACE reads. Among 160,000 or so distinct CDR3 sequences listed, roughly a third were seen once. Material: PBMCs or a T cell subset sorted from them (not recorded which). The receptors here all came from an adult woman who had mild COVID-19 (a few samples of this study predate the infection). Cell type and time point are not known. The CDR3 runs from the conserved cysteine through the conserved F or W. The D gene is left open where the match is weak. Where a row states a size, it is once, few, many or the class of an expanded clone; other rows omit it.

V gene	clone size	CDR3 length	D gene	J gene	CDR3 DNA	CDR3 protein
TRBV20-1	NA	14	TRBD1	TRBJ2-3	TGCAGTGCTTCAACCTGGACAGGGAGGGATACGCAGTATTTT	CSASTWTGRDTQYF
TRBV12-3/TRBV12-4	NA	12	NA	TRBJ2-7	TGTGCCAGCAGCCCCCAGCCCTACGAGCAGTACTTC	CASSPQPYEQYF
TRBV5-1	few	16	TRBD2	TRBJ2-7	TGCGCCAGCAGCTTACGAGCGGGGGGCCGCGGACACGAGCAGTACTTC	CASSLRAGGRGHEQYF
TRBV20-1	NA	13	TRBD1	TRBJ2-4	TGCAGTGCTACCGGGACAGGGAAAAACATTCAGTACTTC	CSATGTGKNIQYF
TRBV2	NA	13	TRBD1	TRBJ2-7	TGTGCCAGCAGGATGACAGGGCTCAACGAGCAGTACTTC	CASRMTGLNEQYF
TRBV4-1	NA	17	NA	TRBJ1-2	TGCGCCAGCAGCCAAGCGTCCGGGGCAGACCGTATTTATGGCTACACCTTC	CASSQASGADRIYGYTF
TRBV2	few	16	NA	TRBJ1-1	TGTGCCAGCAGCGGATCCGGGATAGGGGTGAACACTGAAGCTTTCTTT	CASSGSGIGVNTEAFF
TRBV20-1	few	17	NA	TRBJ2-4	TGCAGTGCCCCACCTTTGCTTCAGGGACTAGCCAAAAACATTCAGTACTTC	CSAPPLLQGLAKNIQYF
TRBV20-1	NA	14	TRBD2	TRBJ2-7	TGCAGTGCGCGAACTAGCGGGGGATACTACGAGCAGTACTTC	CSARTSGGYYEQYF
TRBV24-1	NA	13	NA	TRBJ2-5	TGTGCCACCAGTGATGCAGGGTTAGAGACCCAGTACTTC	CATSDAGLETQYF
TRBV4-2	NA	15	TRBD2	TRBJ2-1	TGTGCCAGCAGCCAAGTGCCCGGGAGGGACAATGAGCAGTTCTTC	CASSQVPGRDNEQFF
TRBV4-2	few	13	NA	TRBJ2-3	TGTGCCAGCAGCCAAAGAACCACAGATACGCAGTATTTT	CASSQRTTDTQYF
TRBV29-1	NA	12	NA	TRBJ2-7	TGCAGCGTTTCTCGCGGGTTCAGGGAGCAGTACTTC	CSVSRGFREQYF
TRBV19	NA	13	NA	TRBJ1-1	TGTGCCAGTAGCCCCGACAGTGCGGTTAATGCTTTCTTT	CASSPDSAVNAFF
TRBV10-3	NA	15	NA	TRBJ1-5	TGTGCCATCAGTGTTCGGGGGGAGCCCAATCAGCCCCAGCATTTT	CAISVRGEPNQPQHF
TRBV10-3	few	14	NA	TRBJ1-1	TGTGCCATCAGTGAGGGACAGACGAACACTGAAGCTTTCTTT	CAISEGQTNTEAFF
TRBV5-6	few	14	NA	TRBJ2-5	TGTGCCAGCAGCTTGGGGCGTTGGGGAGAGACCCAGTACTTC	CASSLGRWGETQYF
TRBV5-5	once	15	TRBD1	TRBJ2-1	TGTGCCAGCAGCTTGTGGGGACAGCTAACAAATGAGCAGTTCTTC	CASSLWGQLTNEQFF
TRBV6-6	NA	16	TRBD2	TRBJ2-1	TGTGCCAGCAGTTACTCGGCACTAGCGGGAGTTCATGAGCAGTTCTTC	CASSYSALAGVHEQFF
TRBV7-9	NA	18	TRBD2	TRBJ2-1	TGTGCCAGCAGCTTACTCCCCGGGACTAGCGGGAGTGGAGATGAGCAGTTCTTC	CASSLLPGTSGSGDEQFF
TRBV6-1	NA	13	NA	TRBJ1-1	TGTGCCAGCAGAAAGACAGGAGGCACTGAAGCTTTCTTT	CASRKTGGTEAFF
TRBV20-1	few	16	TRBD2	TRBJ2-1	TGCAGTGCTAGAGATCTTGCGGGAGGGGTATACAATGAGCAGTTCTTC	CSARDLAGGVYNEQFF
TRBV12-3/TRBV12-4	few	13	NA	TRBJ1-2	TGTGCCAGCAGTTACGGCCGTCCCTATGGCTACACCTTC	CASSYGRPYGYTF
TRBV20-1	few	11	NA	TRBJ2-1	TGCAGCCAAGGAACCTACAATGAGCAGTTCTTC	CSQGTYNEQFF
TRBV6-5	few	14	NA	TRBJ1-1	TGTGCCAGCAGTTACGGCCAGGTGAACACTGAAGCTTTCTTT	CASSYGQVNTEAFF
TRBV18	NA	16	NA	TRBJ1-1	TGTGCCAGCTCCTCTGGACAGACATCGATGAACACTGAAGCTTTCTTT	CASSSGQTSMNTEAFF
TRBV20-1	NA	17	NA	TRBJ2-3	TGCAGTGCTAGTTCGCGGGGGCTCATGGATGGTGCAGATACGCAGTATTTT	CSASSRGLMDGADTQYF
TRBV12-3/TRBV12-4	NA	13	NA	TRBJ1-5	TGTGCCAGCAGTTACCAGGGGTCCCAGCCCCAGCATTTT	CASSYQGSQPQHF
TRBV20-1	few	15	NA	TRBJ2-3	TGCAGTGCTAGAGATCCCACTAGTCGGACAGATACGCAGTATTTT	CSARDPTSRTDTQYF
TRBV3-1	few	16	NA	TRBJ2-1	TGTGCCAGCAGCCCCACACTCGTCCCCTCCTACAATGAGCAGTTCTTC	CASSPTLVPSYNEQFF
TRBV7-8	few	13	NA	TRBJ1-2	TGTGCCAGCAGCTTAGAGTTGCCGGGGGCGAAATCCTTC	CASSLELPGAKSF
TRBV5-1	NA	14	TRBD1	TRBJ2-3	TGCGCCAGCAGCTTGGATGGGACAGGGGGTACGCAGTATTTT	CASSLDGTGGTQYF
TRBV5-1	NA	16	TRBD1	TRBJ2-1	TGCGCCAGCAGCTTGGGCCCCCGACAGGGCGGGTATGAGCAGTTCTTC	CASSLGPRQGGYEQFF
TRBV12-3/TRBV12-4	once	12	NA	TRBJ1-1	TGTGCCAGCAGTAATCGGGGCACTGAAGCTTTCTTT	CASSNRGTEAFF
TRBV9	few	15	TRBD2	TRBJ2-5	TGTGCCAGCAGCGAGGGAGCGGGAGGATTGGAGACCCAGTACTTC	CASSEGAGGLETQYF
TRBV12-3/TRBV12-4	NA	14	NA	TRBJ2-7	TGTGCCAGCAGTTGGGACGCTGGACGGTACGAGCAGTACTTC	CASSWDAGRYEQYF
TRBV5-6	NA	13	NA	TRBJ2-5	TGTGCCAGCAGCCAAGGTGGCCGTGTCACCCAGTACTTC	CASSQGGRVTQYF
TRBV6-2/TRBV6-3	NA	13	TRBD1	TRBJ2-5	TGTGCCAGCAGGGGACAGGTCGGGGAGACCCAGTACTTC	CASRGQVGETQYF
TRBV24-1	NA	19	NA	TRBJ1-5	TGTGCCACCAGTGATTCGAGGGTCCTCGGCCTCTATAGCAATCAGCCCCAGCATTTT	CATSDSRVLGLYSNQPQHF
TRBV7-2	NA	16	TRBD1	TRBJ1-1	TGTGCCAGCAGCTCCCGGGACAGGGTATTTTACACTGAAGCTTTCTTT	CASSSRDRVFYTEAFF
TRBV7-3	many	14	TRBD2	TRBJ2-1	TGTGCCAGCAGTCTAGCGGGGCCCTACAATGAGCAGTTCTTC	CASSLAGPYNEQFF
TRBV5-6	NA	15	NA	TRBJ1-1	TGTGCCAGCAGCTGGGCCACAGAACTGAACACTGAAGCTTTCTTT	CASSWATELNTEAFF
TRBV5-1	NA	13	NA	TRBJ2-7	TGCGCCAGCAGCAAAGGGTTTGGCTACGAGCAGTACTTC	CASSKGFGYEQYF
TRBV20-1	many	19	NA	TRBJ1-5	TGCAGTGCTAGAGATGTAGGGGGGCTCCCCGGGGGCTTCAATCAGCCCCAGCATTTT	CSARDVGGLPGGFNQPQHF
TRBV7-9	NA	14	TRBD1	TRBJ1-4	TGTGCCAGCAGCCCGGGACAGGGTAAAGGCAAACTGTTTTTT	CASSPGQGKGKLFF
TRBV5-1	few	13	NA	TRBJ1-3	TGCGCCAGCAGCTTGGCCGGTGGAAACACCATATATTTT	CASSLAGGNTIYF
TRBV24-1	few	14	NA	TRBJ2-1	TGTGCCACCAGTGCGGGGGGCGCCTTCGATGAGCAGTTCTTC	CATSAGGAFDEQFF